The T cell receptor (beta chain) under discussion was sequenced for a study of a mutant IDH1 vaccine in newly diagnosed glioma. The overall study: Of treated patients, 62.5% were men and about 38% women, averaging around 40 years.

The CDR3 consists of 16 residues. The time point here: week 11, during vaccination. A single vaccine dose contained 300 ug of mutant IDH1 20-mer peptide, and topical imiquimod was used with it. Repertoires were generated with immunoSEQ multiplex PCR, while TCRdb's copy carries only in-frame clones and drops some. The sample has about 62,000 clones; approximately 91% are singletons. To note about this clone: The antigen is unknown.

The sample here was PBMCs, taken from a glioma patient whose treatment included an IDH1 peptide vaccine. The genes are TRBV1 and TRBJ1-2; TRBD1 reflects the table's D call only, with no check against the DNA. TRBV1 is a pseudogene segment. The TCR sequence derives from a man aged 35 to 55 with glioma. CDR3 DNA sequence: TGCACCAGCAGATGGACATGTGTGCGAAAGACCTATGGCTACACCTTC. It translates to CTSRWTCVRKTYGYTF.